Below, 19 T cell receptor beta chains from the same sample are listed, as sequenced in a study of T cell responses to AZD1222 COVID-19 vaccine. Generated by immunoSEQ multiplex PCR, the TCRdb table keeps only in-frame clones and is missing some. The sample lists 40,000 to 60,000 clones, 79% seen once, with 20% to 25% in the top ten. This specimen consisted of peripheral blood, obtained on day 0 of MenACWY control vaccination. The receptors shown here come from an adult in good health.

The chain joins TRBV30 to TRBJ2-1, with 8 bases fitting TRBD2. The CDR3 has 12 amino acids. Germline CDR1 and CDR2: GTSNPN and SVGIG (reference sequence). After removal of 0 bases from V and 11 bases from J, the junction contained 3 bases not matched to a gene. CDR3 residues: CAWSVAGVQQFF. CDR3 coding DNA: TGTGCCTGGAGTGTAGCGGGAGTTCAGCAGTTCTTC.

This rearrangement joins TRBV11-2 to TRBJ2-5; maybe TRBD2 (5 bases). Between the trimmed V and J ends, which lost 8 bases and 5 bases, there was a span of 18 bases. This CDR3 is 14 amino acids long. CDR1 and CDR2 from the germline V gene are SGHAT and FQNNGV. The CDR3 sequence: CASLCQRSGETQYF. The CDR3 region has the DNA TGTGCCAGCCTGTGCCAGAGGTCGGGGGAGACCCAGTACTTC.

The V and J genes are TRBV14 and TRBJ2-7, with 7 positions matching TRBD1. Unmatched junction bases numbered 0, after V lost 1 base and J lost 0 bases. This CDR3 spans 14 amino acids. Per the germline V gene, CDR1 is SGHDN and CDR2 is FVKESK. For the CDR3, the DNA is TGTGCCAGCAGCCAAGGGACAGGCTCCTACGAGCAGTACTTC. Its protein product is CASSQGTGSYEQYF.

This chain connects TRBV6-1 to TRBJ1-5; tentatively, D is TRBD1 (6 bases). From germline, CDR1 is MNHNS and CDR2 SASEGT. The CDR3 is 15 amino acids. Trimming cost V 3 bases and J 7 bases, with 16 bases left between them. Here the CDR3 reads CASSETGTLGQPQHF. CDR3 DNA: TGTGCCAGCAGTGAGACCGGGACACTCGGGCAGCCCCAGCATTTT.

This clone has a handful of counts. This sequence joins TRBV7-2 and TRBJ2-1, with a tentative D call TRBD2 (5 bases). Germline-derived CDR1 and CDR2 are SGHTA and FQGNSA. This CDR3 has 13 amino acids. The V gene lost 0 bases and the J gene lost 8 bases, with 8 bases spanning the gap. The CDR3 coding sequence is TGTGCCAGCAGCTTAGCGGGAGCCCATGAGCAGTTCTTC. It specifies CASSLAGAHEQFF.

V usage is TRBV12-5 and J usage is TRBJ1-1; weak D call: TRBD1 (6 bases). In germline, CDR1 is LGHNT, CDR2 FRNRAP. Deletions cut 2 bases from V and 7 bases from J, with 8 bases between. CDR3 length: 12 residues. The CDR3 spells CASGLTGSEAFF. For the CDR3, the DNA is TGTGCTAGTGGTTTGACAGGGAGTGAAGCTTTCTTT. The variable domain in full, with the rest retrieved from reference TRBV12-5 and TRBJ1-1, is DARVTQTPRHKVTEMGQEVTMRCQPILGHNTVFWYRQTMMQGLELLAYFRNRAPLDDSGMPKDRFSAEMPDATLATLKIQPSEPRDSAVYFCASGLTGSEAFFGQGTRLTVV.

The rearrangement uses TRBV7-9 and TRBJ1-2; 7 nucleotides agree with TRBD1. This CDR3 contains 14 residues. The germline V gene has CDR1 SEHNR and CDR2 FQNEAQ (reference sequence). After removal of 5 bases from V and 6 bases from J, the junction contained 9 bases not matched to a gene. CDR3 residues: CASSTLGGLDGYTF. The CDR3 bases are TGTGCCAGCAGCACTTTAGGGGGCCTCGATGGCTACACCTTC. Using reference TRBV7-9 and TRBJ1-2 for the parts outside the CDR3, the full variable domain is DTGVSQNPRHKITKRGQNVTFRCDPISEHNRLYWYRQTLGQGPEFLTYFQNEAQLEKSRLLSDRFSAERPKGSFSTLEIQRTEQGDSAMYLCASSTLGGLDGYTFGSGTRLTVV.

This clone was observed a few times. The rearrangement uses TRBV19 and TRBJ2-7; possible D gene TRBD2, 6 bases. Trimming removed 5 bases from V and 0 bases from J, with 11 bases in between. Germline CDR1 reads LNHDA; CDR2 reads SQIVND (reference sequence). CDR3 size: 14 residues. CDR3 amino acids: CASSVTGSSYEQYV. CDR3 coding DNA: TGTGCCAGTAGTGTTACCGGGAGCTCCTACGAGCAGTACGTC.

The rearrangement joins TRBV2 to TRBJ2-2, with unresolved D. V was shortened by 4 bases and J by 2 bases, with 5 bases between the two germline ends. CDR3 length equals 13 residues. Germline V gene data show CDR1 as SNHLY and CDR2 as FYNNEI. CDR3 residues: CASSVLNTGELFF. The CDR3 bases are TGTGCCAGCAGTGTGTTAAACACCGGGGAGCTGTTTTTT.

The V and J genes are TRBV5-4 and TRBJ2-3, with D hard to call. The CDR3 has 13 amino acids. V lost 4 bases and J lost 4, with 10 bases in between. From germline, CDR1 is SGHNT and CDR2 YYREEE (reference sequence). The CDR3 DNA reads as TGTGCCAGCAGCGTTACATTCTCAGATACGCAGTATTTT. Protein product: CASSVTFSDTQYF.

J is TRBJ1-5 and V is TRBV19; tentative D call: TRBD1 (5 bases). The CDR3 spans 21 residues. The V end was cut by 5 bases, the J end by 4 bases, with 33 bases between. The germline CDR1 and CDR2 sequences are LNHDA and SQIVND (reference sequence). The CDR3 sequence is CASSPSYRDPTYDLANQPQHF. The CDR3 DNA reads TGTGCCAGTAGTCCCAGTTACCGGGACCCAACCTATGATTTAGCTAATCAGCCCCAGCATTTT.

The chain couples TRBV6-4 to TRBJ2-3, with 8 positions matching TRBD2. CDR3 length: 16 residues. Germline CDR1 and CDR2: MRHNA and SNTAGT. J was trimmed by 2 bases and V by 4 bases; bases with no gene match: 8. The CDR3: CASSASAGDHTDTQYF. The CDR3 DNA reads TGTGCCAGCAGTGCATCAGCGGGAGACCACACAGATACGCAGTATTTT.

CDR3 sequence reads: CAWKGGGTGELFF. DNA of the CDR3: TGTGCCTGGAAGGGGGGGGGCACCGGGGAGCTGTTTTTT. The chain employs TRBV30 and TRBJ2-2; D is possibly TRBD2 (7 bases). The CDR3 runs to 13 residues. From germline, CDR1 is GTSNPN and CDR2 SVGIG (reference sequence). Trimming left V 4 bases short and J 4 bases short, with 10 bases between.

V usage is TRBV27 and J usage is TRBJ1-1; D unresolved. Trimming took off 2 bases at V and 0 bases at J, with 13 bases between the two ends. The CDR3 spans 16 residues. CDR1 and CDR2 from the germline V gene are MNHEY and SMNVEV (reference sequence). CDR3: CASSLGPETMNTEAFF. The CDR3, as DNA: TGTGCCAGCAGTTTAGGGCCAGAAACTATGAACACTGAAGCTTTCTTT.

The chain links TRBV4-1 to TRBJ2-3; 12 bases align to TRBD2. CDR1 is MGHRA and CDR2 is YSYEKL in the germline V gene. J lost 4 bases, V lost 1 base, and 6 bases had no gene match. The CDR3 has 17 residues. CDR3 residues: CASSQGGLAGGADTQYF. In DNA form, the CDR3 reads TGCGCCAGCAGCCAAGGAGGCCTAGCGGGAGGGGCAGATACGCAGTATTTT.

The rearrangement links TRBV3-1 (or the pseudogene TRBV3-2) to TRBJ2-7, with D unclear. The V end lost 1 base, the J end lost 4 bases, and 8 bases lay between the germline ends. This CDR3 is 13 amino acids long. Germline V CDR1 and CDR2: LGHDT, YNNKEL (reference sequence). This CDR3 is CASSQVDGYEQYF. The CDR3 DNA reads TGTGCCAGCAGCCAAGTAGACGGTTACGAGCAGTACTTC.

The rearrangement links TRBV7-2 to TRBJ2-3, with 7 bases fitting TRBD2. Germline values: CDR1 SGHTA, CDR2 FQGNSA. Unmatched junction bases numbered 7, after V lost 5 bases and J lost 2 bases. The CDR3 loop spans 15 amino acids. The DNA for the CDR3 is TGTGCCAGCAGCGAAGGCGGGGGATACACAGATACGCAGTATTTT. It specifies CASSEGGGYTDTQYF.

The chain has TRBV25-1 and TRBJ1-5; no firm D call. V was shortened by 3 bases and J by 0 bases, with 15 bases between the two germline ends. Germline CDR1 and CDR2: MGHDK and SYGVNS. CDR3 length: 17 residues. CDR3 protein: CASSEGKVPHSNQPQHF. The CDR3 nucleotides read TGTGCCAGCAGTGAGGGGAAGGTACCCCATAGCAATCAGCCCCAGCATTTT.

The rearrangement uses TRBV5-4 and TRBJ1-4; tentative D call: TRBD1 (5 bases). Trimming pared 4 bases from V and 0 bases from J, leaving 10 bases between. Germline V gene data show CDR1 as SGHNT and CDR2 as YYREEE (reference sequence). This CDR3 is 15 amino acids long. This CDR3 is CASSPGGTTNEKLFF. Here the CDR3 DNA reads TGTGCCAGCAGCCCGGGGGGTACAACTAATGAAAAACTGTTTTTT.